Below, 20 T cell receptor beta chains from the same sample are listed, as sequenced in a study of cytomegalovirus exposure and HLA in healthy donors. The PCR ran on 60 Vbeta and 13 Jbeta primers. Only in-frame clones appear in the TCRdb table, and some are missing; sequencing was by immunoSEQ multiplex PCR. This table holds under 200,000 clones, around 79% found once. Input material: PBMCs. The receptor set was obtained from a woman in her thirties or forties in good health and CMV-seropositive.

The rearrangement links TRBV15 to TRBJ1-1; TRBD1 matches 9 bases. V was pared by 3 bases and J by 4 bases, with 6 bases of the junction left unmatched. The CDR3 has 15 amino acids. Per germline, CDR1 LNHNV and CDR2 YYDKDF (reference sequence). The CDR3 protein is CATSRRTGAGTEAFF. CDR3 nucleotides: TGTGCCACCAGCAGGAGGACAGGGGCTGGCACTGAAGCTTTCTTT. Supplemented by reference TRBV15 and TRBJ1-1, the full variable domain reads DAMVIQNPRYQVTQFGKPVTLSCSQTLNHNVMYWYQQKSSQAPKLLFHYYDKDFNNEADTPDNFQSRRPNTSFCFLDIRSPGLGDTAMYLCATSRRTGAGTEAFFGQGTRLTVV.

This sequence joins TRBV7-2 and TRBJ2-5; TRBD1 matches at 10 bases. Trimming cost V 5 bases and J 9 bases; bases outside gene matches: 6. The CDR3 is 13 amino acids. Germline values: CDR1 SGHTA, CDR2 FQGNSA. The CDR3 DNA reads as TGTGCCAGCAGCCGGACAGGGGGGTTGTCCCAGTACTTC. Protein product: CASSRTGGLSQYF. The entire variable domain, with the rest obtained from reference TRBV7-2 and TRBJ2-5, is as follows: GAGVSQSPSNKVTEKGKDVELRCDPISGHTALYWYRQSLGQGLEFLIYFQGNSAPDKSGLPSDRFSAERTGGSVSTLTIQRTQQEDSAVYLCASSRTGGLSQYFGPGTRLLVL.

The chain combines TRBV7-8 with TRBJ1-5; D gene ambiguous. V dropped 5 bases and J dropped 0 bases, with 14 bases sitting between them. There are 16 residues in the CDR3. The germline V gene encodes CDR1 SGHVS and CDR2 FQNEAQ. The CDR3 is CASSLRPGYSNQPQHF. CDR3 coding DNA: TGTGCCAGCAGCCTAAGACCGGGTTATAGCAATCAGCCCCAGCATTTT.

CDR3 nucleotide sequence: TGCAGCGTTGTCCTAGCGGGGGGGCTTTACGAGCAGTACTTC. It yields the protein CSVVLAGGLYEQYF. The J gene is TRBJ2-7, the V gene TRBV29-1, with 12 bases matching TRBD2. The germline V gene encodes CDR1 SQVTM and CDR2 ANQGSEA. J gave up 4 bases and V 4 bases, and 5 bases lay outside the gene matches. This CDR3 has 14 amino acids.

This clone occurred a few times. This chain joins TRBV19 and TRBJ2-3; 10 bases agree with TRBD2. With 6 bases clipped from V and 1 base from J, the junction kept 4 bases outside the gene matches. The CDR3 sequence is 15 residues long. CDR1 and CDR2 (germline): LNHDA, SQIVND (reference sequence). CDR3 protein: CASSSSGSGTDTQYF. The CDR3 region has the DNA TGTGCCAGTAGCTCTAGCGGGAGTGGCACAGATACGCAGTATTTT.

The chain links TRBV5-1 to TRBJ2-1, with TRBD2 identical over 11 bases. The CDR3 spans 16 residues. Per the germline V gene, CDR1 is SGHRS and CDR2 is YFSETQ. The V and J ends lost 1 base and 6 bases, in that order; junction bases with no gene match: 6. CDR3 in DNA: TGCGCCAGCAGCTTGACTAGCGGGGGACCAACCAATGAGCAGTTCTTC. Protein sequence: CASSLTSGGPTNEQFF.

The chain joins TRBV7-2 to TRBJ1-1, with a possible D match to TRBD1 (6 bases). CDR3 length equals 16 residues. Germline-derived CDR1 and CDR2 are SGHTA and FQGNSA. V lost 1 base and J 1 base, leaving 13 bases between the germline ends. The CDR3 coding sequence is TGTGCCAGCAGCTTAGTCCCAGGGGAGGGGAACACTGAAGCTTTCTTT. It translates to CASSLVPGEGNTEAFF.

This clone has more than one count but fewer than ten. The rearrangement joins TRBV27 to TRBJ1-1; D gene unclear. Germline CDR1 and CDR2: MNHEY and SMNVEV (reference sequence). The length of the CDR3 is 14 residues. V lost 7 bases and J 5 bases, leaving 17 bases between the germline ends. The CDR3, as DNA: TGTGCCAGCACCGACCACGGGAGCGGGACTGAAGCTTTCTTT. It yields the protein CASTDHGSGTEAFF.

This clone was detected a few times. This rearrangement joins TRBV7-9 to TRBJ1-2; no firm D call. The CDR3 is 14 residues long. With 4 bases removed from V and 4 bases from J, the gap between germline ends came to 13 bases. Germline CDR1 SEHNR, CDR2 FQNEAQ (reference sequence). The CDR3 DNA follows: TGTGCCAGCAGCTCAAACAGCCCTATCTATGGCTACACCTTC. Translation: CASSSNSPIYGYTF.

This clone occurred a few times. This chain connects TRBV19 to TRBJ2-5; 8 bases are a match to TRBD1. V trimming: 1 base; J trimming: 4 bases; junction bases outside the gene matches: 5. From germline, CDR1 is LNHDA and CDR2 SQIVND (reference sequence). The CDR3 loop spans 15 amino acids. The CDR3 sequence is CASSIGSGGRETQYF. DNA for the CDR3: TGTGCCAGTAGTATAGGTTCAGGGGGCAGAGAGACCCAGTACTTC.

A few counts support this clone. The chain couples TRBV4-3 to TRBJ1-1; tentatively, D is TRBD1 (5 bases). Germline CDR1 and CDR2: LGHNA and YSLEER. The germline V and J ends were trimmed by 6 bases and 4 bases, with 15 bases remaining between them. The CDR3 has 14 amino acids. The chain's CDR3 is CASRKGREGTEAFF. The CDR3 DNA is TGCGCCAGCAGAAAGGGCAGGGAAGGCACTGAAGCTTTCTTT.

This chain links TRBV7-2 with TRBJ2-5, with D perhaps matching TRBD2 (6 bases). The CDR3 sequence is 14 residues long. Trimming stripped 5 bases from V and 3 bases from J, with 13 bases between. CDR1 is SGHTA and CDR2 is FQGNSA in the germline V gene. CDR3 coding DNA: TGTGCCAGCAGCCCGACCGGAGGGAAAGAGACCCAGTACTTC. Residues: CASSPTGGKETQYF.

The rearrangement uses TRBV27 and TRBJ2-6; D gene ambiguous. The CDR3 runs 14 residues. Germline CDR1 MNHEY, CDR2 SMNVEV (reference sequence). Trimming cost V 3 bases and J 1 base, with 4 bases left between them. CDR3 sequence: CASSFASGANVLTF. CDR3 sequence (DNA): TGTGCCAGCAGTTTTGCGTCTGGGGCCAACGTCCTGACTTTC.

This sequence joins TRBV27 and TRBJ1-2; TRBD1 is a possible D gene (6 bases). The germline V gene encodes CDR1 MNHEY and CDR2 SMNVEV (reference sequence). The germline V and J ends were trimmed by 5 bases and 1 base, with 20 bases remaining between them. This CDR3 spans 17 amino acids. Here the CDR3 reads CASSEAESDRLNYGYTF. CDR3 coding DNA: TGTGCCAGCAGTGAAGCGGAATCTGACAGGCTTAACTATGGCTACACCTTC.

This chain links TRBV6-5 with TRBJ2-7; a weak D match, TRBD1 (6 bases). The V gene's germline CDR1 is MNHEY and CDR2 SVGAGI. This CDR3 has 16 amino acids. With 2 bases removed from V and 8 bases from J, the gap between germline ends came to 22 bases. CDR3 sequence: CASSYPTVSGTSKQYF. The CDR3 region has the DNA TGTGCCAGCAGTTACCCGACCGTCTCCGGGACATCAAAGCAGTACTTC.

The V and J genes are TRBV4-1 and TRBJ1-1, with D possibly TRBD1 on 5 matching bases. Germline CDR1 and CDR2: MGHRA and YSYEKL. The CDR3 has 16 amino acids. V was shortened by 0 bases and J by 1 base, with 12 bases between the two germline ends. The CDR3 region is CASSQDFGGSNTEAFF. The CDR3 nucleotides read TGCGCCAGCAGCCAAGATTTCGGGGGTTCGAACACTGAAGCTTTCTTT.

This sequence joins TRBV25-1 and TRBJ2-1, with D possibly TRBD1 on 5 matching bases. The germline V and J ends were trimmed by 1 base and 4 bases, with 8 bases remaining between them. Germline V lookup: CDR1 MGHDK, CDR2 SYGVNS. The CDR3 is 14 amino acids. CDR3 residues: CASSESRGYNEQFF. The CDR3 coding sequence is TGTGCCAGCAGTGAATCAAGGGGATACAATGAGCAGTTCTTC.

The rearrangement links TRBV10-3 to TRBJ1-1, with D possibly being TRBD1 (6 bases). Deletions cut 10 bases from V and 3 bases from J, with 18 bases between. This CDR3 has 14 amino acids. Germline V lookup: CDR1 ENHRY, CDR2 SYGVKD. This chain's CDR3 is CATTKTGPDTEAFF. DNA for the CDR3: TGTGCCACTACAAAAACAGGGCCCGACACTGAAGCTTTCTTT.

In its sample, this clone was seen a few times. This chain joins TRBV7-2 and TRBJ2-7; 13 bases are a match to TRBD2. This CDR3 has 16 amino acids. Germline-derived CDR1 and CDR2 are SGHTA and FQGNSA. V lost 4 bases to trimming and J lost 3 bases; unmatched junction nucleotides: 6. This CDR3 reads CASSSGLAGTLYEQYF. CDR3 DNA sequence: TGTGCCAGCAGCTCGGGACTAGCGGGGACACTCTACGAGCAGTACTTC.

The J gene is TRBJ1-2, the V gene TRBV4-1; D not resolved. CDR3 length: 12 amino acids. Germline V gives CDR1 MGHRA, CDR2 YSYEKL. Trimming shortened V by 3 bases and J by 2 bases, and 4 bases separated the two germline ends. The CDR3 protein is CASSQANYGYTF. For the CDR3, the DNA is TGCGCCAGCAGCCAGGCAAACTATGGCTACACCTTC.